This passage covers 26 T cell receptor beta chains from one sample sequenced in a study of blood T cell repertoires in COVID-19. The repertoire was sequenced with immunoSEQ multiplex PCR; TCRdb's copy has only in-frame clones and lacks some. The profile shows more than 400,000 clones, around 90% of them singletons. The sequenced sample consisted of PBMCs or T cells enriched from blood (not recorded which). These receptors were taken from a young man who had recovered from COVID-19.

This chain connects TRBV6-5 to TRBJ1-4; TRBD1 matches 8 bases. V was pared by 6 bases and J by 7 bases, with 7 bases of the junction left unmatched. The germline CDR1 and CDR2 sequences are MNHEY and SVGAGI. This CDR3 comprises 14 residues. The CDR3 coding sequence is TGTGCCAGCAGCTCCAGGGGGCATGGTGAAAAACTGTTTTTT. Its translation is CASSSRGHGEKLFF.

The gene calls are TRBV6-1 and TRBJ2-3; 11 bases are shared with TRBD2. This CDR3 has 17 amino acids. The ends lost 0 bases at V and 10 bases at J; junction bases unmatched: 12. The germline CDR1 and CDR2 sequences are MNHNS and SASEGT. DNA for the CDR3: TGTGCCAGCAGTGAAGCGGTAGCGGGGGGGAGGGAGTCGCCGCAGTATTTT. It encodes CASSEAVAGGRESPQYF.

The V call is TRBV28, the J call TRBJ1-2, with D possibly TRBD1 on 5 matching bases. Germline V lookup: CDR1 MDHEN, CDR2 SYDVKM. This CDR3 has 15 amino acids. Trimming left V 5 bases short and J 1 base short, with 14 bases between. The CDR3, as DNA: TGTGCCAGCAGTCCCCGACAGACGGTTAACTATGGCTACACCTTC. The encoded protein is CASSPRQTVNYGYTF.

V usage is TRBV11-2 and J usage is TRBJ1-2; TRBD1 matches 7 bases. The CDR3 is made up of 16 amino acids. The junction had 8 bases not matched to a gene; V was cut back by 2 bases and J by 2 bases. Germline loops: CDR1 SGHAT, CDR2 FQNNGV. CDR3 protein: CASSLTDRAENYGYTF. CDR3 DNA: TGTGCCAGCAGCTTAACAGACAGGGCTGAGAACTATGGCTACACCTTC.

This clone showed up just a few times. The CDR3 loop is CASSSDRGQWFNEQFF. Written as DNA, the CDR3 is TGTGCCAGCAGCTCAGACAGGGGGCAATGGTTCAATGAGCAGTTCTTC. The rearrangement links TRBV7-2 to TRBJ2-1, with 10 bases aligning to TRBD1. The CDR3 totals 16 residues. The germline gives CDR1 SGHTA, CDR2 FQGNSA. V was pared by 4 bases and J by 6 bases, with 9 bases of the junction left unmatched. The full variable domain, in which reference TRBV7-2 and TRBJ2-1 provide the parts outside the CDR3, is GAGVSQSPSNKVTEKGKDVELRCDPISGHTALYWYRQSLGQGLEFLIYFQGNSAPDKSGLPSDRFSAERTGGSVSTLTIQRTQQEDSAVYLCASSSDRGQWFNEQFFGPGTRLTVL.

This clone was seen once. CDR3 residues: CASSLAQGSGSRSPLHF. In DNA, the CDR3 is TGTGCCAGCAGCTTGGCACAGGGTTCGGGCTCGCGTTCACCCCTCCACTTT. V usage is TRBV5-6 and J usage is TRBJ1-6, with D possibly matching TRBD1 (6 bases). The CDR3 spans 17 residues. V lost 0 bases and J 9 bases, leaving 19 bases between the germline ends. Looked up from germline, CDR1 is SGHDT and CDR2 is YYEEEE.

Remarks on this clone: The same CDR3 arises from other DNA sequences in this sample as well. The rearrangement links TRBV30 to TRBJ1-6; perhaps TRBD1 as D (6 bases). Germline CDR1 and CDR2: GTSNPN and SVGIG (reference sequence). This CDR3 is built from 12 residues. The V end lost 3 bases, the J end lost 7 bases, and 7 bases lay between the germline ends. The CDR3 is CAWRQGNSPLHF. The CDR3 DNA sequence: TGTGCCTGGAGGCAGGGGAATTCACCCCTCCACTTT.

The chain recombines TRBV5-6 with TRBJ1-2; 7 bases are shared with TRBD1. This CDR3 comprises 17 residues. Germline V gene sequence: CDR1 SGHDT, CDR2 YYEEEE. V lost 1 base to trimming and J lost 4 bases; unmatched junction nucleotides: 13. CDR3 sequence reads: CASSLPRDSLLPYGYTF. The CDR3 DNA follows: TGTGCCAGCAGCTTGCCCCGGGACAGCCTACTTCCCTATGGCTACACCTTC.

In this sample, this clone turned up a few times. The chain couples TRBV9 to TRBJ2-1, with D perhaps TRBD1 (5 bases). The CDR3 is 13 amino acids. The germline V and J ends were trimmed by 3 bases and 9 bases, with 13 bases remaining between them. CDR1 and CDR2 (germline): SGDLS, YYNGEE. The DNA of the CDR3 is TGTGCCAGCAGCGAGCAGGGTCCCGGTGAGCAGTTCTTC. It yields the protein CASSEQGPGEQFF.

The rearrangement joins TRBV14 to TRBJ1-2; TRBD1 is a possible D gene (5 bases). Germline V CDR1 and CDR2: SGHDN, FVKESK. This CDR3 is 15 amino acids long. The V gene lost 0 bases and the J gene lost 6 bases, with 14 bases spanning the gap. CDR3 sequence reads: CASSQDLSGFHGYTF. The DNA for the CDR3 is TGTGCCAGCAGCCAAGACCTATCAGGGTTCCATGGCTACACCTTC.

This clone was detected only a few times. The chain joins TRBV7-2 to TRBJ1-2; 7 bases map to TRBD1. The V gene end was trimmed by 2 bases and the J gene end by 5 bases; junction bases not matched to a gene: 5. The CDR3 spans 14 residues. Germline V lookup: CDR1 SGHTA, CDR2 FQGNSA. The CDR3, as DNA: TGTGCCAGCAGCTTATCGGGACAGAGTTATGGCTACACCTTC. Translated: CASSLSGQSYGYTF.

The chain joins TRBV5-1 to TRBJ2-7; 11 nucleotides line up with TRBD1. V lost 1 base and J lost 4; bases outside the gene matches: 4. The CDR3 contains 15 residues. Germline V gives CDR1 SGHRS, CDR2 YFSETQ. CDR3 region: CASSLTGTGGYEQYF. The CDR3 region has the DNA TGCGCCAGCAGCTTGACTGGGACAGGGGGGTACGAGCAGTACTTC.

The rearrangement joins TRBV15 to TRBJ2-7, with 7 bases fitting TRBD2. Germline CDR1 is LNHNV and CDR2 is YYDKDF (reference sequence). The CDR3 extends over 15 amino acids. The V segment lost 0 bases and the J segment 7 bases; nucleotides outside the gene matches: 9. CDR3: CATSRDRTGEGEQYF. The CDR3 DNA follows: TGTGCCACCAGCAGAGATCGGACGGGGGAGGGAGAGCAGTACTTC.

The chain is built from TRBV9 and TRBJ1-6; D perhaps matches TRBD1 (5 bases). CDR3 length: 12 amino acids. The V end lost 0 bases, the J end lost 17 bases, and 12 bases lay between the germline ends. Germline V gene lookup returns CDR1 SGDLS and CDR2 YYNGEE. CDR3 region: CASSVGGQPVHF. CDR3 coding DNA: TGTGCCAGCAGCGTAGGAGGACAACCTGTCCACTTT.

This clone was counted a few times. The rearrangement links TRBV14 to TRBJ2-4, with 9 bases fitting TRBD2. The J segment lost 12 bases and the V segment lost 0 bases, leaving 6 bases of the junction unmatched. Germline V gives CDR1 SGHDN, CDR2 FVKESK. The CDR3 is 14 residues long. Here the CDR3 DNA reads TGTGCCAGCAGCCAAGATAGGGCGGGAGGGCCTCAGTACTTC. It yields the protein CASSQDRAGGPQYF.

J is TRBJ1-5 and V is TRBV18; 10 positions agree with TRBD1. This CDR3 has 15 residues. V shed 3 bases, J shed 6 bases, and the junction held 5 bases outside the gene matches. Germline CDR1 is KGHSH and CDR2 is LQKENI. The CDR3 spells CASSPGQGMPQPQHF. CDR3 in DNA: TGTGCCAGCTCACCGGGACAGGGGATGCCTCAGCCCCAGCATTTT.

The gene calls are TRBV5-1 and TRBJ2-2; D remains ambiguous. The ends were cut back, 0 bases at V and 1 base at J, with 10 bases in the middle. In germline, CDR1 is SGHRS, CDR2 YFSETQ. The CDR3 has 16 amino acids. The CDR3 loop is CASSLGLLGNTGELFF. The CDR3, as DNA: TGCGCCAGCAGCTTGGGACTGTTGGGGAACACCGGGGAGCTGTTTTTT.

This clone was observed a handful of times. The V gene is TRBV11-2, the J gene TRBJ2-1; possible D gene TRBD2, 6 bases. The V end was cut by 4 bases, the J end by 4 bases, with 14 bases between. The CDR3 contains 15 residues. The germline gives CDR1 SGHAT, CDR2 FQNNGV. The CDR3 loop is CASSSGVAEYNEQFF. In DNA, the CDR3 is TGTGCCAGCAGCTCTGGGGTAGCGGAGTACAATGAGCAGTTCTTC.

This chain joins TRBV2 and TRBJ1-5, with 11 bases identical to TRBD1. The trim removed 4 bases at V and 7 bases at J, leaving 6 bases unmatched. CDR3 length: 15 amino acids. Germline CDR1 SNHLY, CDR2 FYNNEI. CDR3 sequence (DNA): TGTGCCAGCAGTGCCCCGGGACAGGGGGTGCAGCCCCAGCATTTT. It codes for CASSAPGQGVQPQHF.

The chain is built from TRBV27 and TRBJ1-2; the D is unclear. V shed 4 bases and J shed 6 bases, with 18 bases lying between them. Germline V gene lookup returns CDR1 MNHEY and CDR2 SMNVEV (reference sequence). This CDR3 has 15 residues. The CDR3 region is CASSSDASGSDGYTF. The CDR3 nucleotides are TGTGCCAGCAGTTCAGATGCCTCGGGTTCTGATGGCTACACCTTC.

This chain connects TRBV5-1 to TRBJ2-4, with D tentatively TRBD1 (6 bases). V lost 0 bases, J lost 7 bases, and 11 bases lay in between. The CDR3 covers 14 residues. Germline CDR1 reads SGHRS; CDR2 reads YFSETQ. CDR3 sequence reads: CASSLGQGNNIQYF. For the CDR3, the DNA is TGCGCCAGCAGCTTGGGGCAGGGGAATAACATTCAGTACTTC.

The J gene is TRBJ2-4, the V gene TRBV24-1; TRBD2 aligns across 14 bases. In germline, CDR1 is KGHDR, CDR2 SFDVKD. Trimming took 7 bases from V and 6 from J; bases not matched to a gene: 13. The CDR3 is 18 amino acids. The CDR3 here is CATRNTKNGTSGGNIQYF. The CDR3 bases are TGTGCCACCAGAAATACTAAAAACGGGACTAGCGGGGGAAACATTCAGTACTTC.

This chain's CDR3 is CASSPVGGTGNTIYF. The DNA for the CDR3 is TGTGCCAGCTCACCGGTCGGAGGGACTGGAAACACCATATATTTT. J is TRBJ1-3 and V is TRBV18, with no clear D. The CDR3 is 15 amino acids. Trimming removed 3 bases at V and 2 bases at J, with 11 bases between. In germline, CDR1 is KGHSH, CDR2 LQKENI.

CDR3 coding DNA: TGTGCCAGCAGCTCGTGGGACAGGGGGCGTGAGACTGAAGCTTTCTTT. Translating gives CASSSWDRGRETEAFF. The rearrangement links TRBV11-3 to TRBJ1-1, with 12 positions matching TRBD1. The CDR3 sequence is 16 residues long. Germline V gene data show CDR1 as SGHNT and CDR2 as YENEEA. V lost 4 bases to trimming and J lost 5 bases; unmatched junction nucleotides: 8.

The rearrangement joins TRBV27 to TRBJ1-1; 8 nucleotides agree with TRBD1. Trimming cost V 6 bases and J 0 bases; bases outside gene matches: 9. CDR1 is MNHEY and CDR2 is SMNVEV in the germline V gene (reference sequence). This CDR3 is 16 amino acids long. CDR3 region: CASRHLPGGMNTEAFF. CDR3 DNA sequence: TGTGCCAGCAGACACCTCCCAGGGGGCATGAACACTGAAGCTTTCTTT.

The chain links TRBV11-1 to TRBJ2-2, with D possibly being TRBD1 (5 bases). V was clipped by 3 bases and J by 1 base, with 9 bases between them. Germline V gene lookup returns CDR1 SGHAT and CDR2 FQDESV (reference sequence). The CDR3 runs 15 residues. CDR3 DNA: TGTGCCAGCAGCTTTTTCAGGGAGAACACCGGGGAGCTGTTTTTT. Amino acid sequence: CASSFFRENTGELFF. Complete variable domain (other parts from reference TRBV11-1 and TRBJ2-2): EAEVAQSPRYKITEKSQAVAFWCDPISGHATLYWYRQILGQGPELLVQFQDESVVDDSQLPKDRFSAERLKGVDSTLKIQPAELGDSAMYLCASSFFRENTGELFFGEGSRLTVL.